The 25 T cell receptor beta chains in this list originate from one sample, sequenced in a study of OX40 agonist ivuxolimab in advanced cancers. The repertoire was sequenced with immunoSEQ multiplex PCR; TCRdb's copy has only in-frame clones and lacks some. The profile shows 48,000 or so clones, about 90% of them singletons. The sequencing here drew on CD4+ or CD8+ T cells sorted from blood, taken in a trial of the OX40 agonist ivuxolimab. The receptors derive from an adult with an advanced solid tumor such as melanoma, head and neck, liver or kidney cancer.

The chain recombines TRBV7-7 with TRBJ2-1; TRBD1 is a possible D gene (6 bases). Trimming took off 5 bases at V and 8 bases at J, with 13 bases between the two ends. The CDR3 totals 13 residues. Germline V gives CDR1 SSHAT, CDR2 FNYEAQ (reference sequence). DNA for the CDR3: TGTGCCAGCAGCGAAACAGGGACCGATGAGCAGTTCTTC. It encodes CASSETGTDEQFF.

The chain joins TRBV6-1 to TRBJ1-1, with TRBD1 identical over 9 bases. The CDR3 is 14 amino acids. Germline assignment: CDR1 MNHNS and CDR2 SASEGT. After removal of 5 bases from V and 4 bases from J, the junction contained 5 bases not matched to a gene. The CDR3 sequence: CASSRTGATTEAFF. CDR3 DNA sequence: TGTGCCAGCAGTAGGACAGGGGCTACCACTGAAGCTTTCTTT.

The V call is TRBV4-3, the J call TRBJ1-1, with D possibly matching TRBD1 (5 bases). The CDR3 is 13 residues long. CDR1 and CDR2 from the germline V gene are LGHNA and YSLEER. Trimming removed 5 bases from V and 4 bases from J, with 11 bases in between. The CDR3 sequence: CASSAWRGTEAFF. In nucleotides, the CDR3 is TGCGCCAGCAGCGCGTGGAGGGGCACTGAAGCTTTCTTT.

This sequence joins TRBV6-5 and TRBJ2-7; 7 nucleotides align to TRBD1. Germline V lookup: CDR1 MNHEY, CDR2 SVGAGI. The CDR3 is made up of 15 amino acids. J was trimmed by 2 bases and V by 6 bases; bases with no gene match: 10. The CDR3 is CASSPETGNPYEQYF. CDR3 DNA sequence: TGTGCCAGCAGCCCGGAGACAGGGAATCCCTACGAGCAGTACTTC.

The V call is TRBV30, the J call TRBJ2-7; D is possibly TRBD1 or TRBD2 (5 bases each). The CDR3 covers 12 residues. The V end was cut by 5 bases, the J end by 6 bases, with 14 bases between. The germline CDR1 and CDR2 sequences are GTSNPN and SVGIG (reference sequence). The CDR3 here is CAWGAGAGEQYF. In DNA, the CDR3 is TGTGCCTGGGGTGCCGGGGCGGGCGAGCAGTACTTC.

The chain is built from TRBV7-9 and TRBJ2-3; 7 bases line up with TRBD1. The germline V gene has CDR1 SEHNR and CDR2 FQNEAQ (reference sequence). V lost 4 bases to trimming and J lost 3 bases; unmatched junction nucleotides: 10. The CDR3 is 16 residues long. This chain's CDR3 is CASSSWTGQGTDTQYF. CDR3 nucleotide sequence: TGTGCCAGCAGCTCGTGGACAGGTCAGGGTACAGATACGCAGTATTTT.

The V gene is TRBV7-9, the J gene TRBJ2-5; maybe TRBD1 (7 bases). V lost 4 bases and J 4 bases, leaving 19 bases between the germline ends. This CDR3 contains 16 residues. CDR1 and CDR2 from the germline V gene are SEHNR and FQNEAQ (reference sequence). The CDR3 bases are TGTGCCAGCAGCTCGGGAGATACAGGGGTTCGAGAGACCCAGTACTTC. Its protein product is CASSSGDTGVRETQYF.

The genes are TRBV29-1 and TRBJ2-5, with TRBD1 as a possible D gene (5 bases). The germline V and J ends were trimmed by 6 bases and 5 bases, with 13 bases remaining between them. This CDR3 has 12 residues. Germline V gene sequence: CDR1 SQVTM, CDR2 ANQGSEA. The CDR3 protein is CSVQGSEETQYF. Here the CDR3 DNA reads TGCAGCGTGCAGGGTTCGGAGGAGACCCAGTACTTC.

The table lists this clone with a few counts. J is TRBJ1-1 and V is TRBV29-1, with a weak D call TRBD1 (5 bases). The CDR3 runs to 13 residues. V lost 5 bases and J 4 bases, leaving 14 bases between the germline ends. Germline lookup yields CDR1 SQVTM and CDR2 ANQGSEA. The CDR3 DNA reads TGCAGCGTTTGGCCGGGGGATGCCACTGAAGCTTTCTTT. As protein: CSVWPGDATEAFF.

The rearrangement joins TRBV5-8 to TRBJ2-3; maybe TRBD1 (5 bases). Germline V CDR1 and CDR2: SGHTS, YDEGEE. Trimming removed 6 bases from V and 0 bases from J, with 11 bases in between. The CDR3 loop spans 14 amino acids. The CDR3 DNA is TGTGCCAGCATCTACAGGCGAAGCACAGATACGCAGTATTTT. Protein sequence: CASIYRRSTDTQYF.

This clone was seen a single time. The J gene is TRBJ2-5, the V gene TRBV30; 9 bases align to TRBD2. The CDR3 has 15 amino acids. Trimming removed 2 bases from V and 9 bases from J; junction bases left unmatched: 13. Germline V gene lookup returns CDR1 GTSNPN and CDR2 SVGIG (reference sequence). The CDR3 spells CAWSLGAGGRSSQYF. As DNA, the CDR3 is TGTGCCTGGAGTCTCGGGGCGGGGGGGCGTAGTTCCCAGTACTTC.

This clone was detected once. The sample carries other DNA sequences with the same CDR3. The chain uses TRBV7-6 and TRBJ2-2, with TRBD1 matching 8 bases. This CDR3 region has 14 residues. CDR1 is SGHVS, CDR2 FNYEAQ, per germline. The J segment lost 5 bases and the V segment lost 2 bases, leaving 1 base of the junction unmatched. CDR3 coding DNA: TGTGCCAGCAGCTTACAGGGGGCGACCGGGGAGCTGTTTTTT. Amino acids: CASSLQGATGELFF. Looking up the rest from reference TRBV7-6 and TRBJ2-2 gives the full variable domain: GAGVSQSPRYKVTKRGQDVALRCDPISGHVSLYWYRQALGQGPEFLTYFNYEAQQDKSGLPNDRFSAERPEGSISTLTIQRTEQRDSAMYRCASSLQGATGELFFGEGSRLTVL.

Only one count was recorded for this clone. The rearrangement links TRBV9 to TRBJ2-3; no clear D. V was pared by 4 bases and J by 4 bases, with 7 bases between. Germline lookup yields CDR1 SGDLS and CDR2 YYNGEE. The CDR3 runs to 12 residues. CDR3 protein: CASSSEADTQYF. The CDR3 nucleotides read TGTGCCAGCAGCTCCGAGGCAGATACGCAGTATTTT.

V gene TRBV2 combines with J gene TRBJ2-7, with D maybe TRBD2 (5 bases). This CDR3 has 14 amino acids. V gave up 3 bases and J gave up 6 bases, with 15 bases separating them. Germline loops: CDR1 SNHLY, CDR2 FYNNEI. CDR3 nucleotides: TGTGCCAGCAGTGAGTCTTCTCCTAGCATCGAGCAGTACTTC. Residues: CASSESSPSIEQYF.

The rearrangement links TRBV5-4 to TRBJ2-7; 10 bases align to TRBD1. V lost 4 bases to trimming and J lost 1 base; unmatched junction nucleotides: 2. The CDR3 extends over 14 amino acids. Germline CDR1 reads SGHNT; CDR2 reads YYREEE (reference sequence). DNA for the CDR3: TGTGCCAGCAGCCCGGGACAGGGGTCCTACGAGCAGTACTTC. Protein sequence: CASSPGQGSYEQYF. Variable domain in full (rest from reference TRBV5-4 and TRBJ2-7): ETGVTQSPTHLIKTRGQQVTLRCSSQSGHNTVSWYQQALGQGPQFIFQYYREEENGRGNFPPRFSGLQFPNYSSELNVNALELDDSALYLCASSPGQGSYEQYFGPGTRLTVT.

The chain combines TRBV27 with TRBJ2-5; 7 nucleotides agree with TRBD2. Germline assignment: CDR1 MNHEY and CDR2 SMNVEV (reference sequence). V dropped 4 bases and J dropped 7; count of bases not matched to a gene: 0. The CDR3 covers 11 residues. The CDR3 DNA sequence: TGTGCCAGCAGTTGGGGGGGGACCCAGTACTTC. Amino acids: CASSWGGTQYF.

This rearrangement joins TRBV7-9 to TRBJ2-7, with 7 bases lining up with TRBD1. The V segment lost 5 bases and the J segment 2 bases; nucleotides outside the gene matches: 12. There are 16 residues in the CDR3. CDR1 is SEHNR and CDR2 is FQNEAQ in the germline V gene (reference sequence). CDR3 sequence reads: CASSHTRTQGAYEQYF. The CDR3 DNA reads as TGTGCCAGCAGCCATACCCGAACCCAGGGGGCCTACGAGCAGTACTTC.

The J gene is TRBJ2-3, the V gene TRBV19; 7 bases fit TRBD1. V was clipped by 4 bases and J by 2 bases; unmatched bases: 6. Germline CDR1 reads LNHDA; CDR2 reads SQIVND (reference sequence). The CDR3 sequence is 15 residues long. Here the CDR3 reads CASSNRDSYTDTQYF. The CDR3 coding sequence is TGTGCCAGTAGTAACCGGGACAGCTACACAGATACGCAGTATTTT.

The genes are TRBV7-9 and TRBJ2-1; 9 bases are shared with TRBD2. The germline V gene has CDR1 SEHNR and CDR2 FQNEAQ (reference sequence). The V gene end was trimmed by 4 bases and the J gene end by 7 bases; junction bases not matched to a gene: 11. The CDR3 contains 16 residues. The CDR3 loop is CASSSTGALAGNEQFF. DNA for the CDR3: TGTGCCAGCAGCTCAACGGGGGCGCTAGCGGGAAATGAGCAGTTCTTC. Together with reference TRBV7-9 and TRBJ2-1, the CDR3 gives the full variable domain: DTGVSQNPRHKITKRGQNVTFRCDPISEHNRLYWYRQTLGQGPEFLTYFQNEAQLEKSRLLSDRFSAERPKGSFSTLEIQRTEQGDSAMYLCASSSTGALAGNEQFFGPGTRLTVL.

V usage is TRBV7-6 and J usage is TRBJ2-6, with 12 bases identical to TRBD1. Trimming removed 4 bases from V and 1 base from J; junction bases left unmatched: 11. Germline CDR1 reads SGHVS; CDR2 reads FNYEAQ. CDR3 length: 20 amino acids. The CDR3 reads CASSSPGQGALLSGANVLTF. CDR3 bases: TGTGCCAGCAGCTCTCCGGGACAGGGGGCTCTCCTTTCTGGGGCCAACGTCCTGACTTTC.

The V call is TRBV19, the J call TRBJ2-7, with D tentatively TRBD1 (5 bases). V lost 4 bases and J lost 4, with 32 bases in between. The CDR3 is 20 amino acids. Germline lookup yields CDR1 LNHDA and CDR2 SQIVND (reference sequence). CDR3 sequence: CASSKYAQTPTDPQPYEQYF. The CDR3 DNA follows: TGTGCCAGTAGTAAGTACGCCCAAACCCCGACAGACCCCCAGCCTTACGAGCAGTACTTC.

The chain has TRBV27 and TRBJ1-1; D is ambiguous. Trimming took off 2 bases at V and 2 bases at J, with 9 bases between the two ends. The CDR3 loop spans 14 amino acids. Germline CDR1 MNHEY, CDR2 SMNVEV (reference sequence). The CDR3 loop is CASSLVPFNTEAFF. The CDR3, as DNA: TGTGCCAGCAGTTTAGTGCCCTTTAACACTGAAGCTTTCTTT.

CDR3 amino acids: CASSIWNGVYGYTF. Here the CDR3 DNA reads TGTGCCAGTAGTATTTGGAACGGAGTCTATGGCTACACCTTC. This sequence joins TRBV19 and TRBJ1-2; D is unresolved. Germline V gene sequence: CDR1 LNHDA, CDR2 SQIVND (reference sequence). Between the trimmed V and J ends, which lost 3 bases and 4 bases, there was a span of 12 bases. This CDR3 is built from 14 residues.

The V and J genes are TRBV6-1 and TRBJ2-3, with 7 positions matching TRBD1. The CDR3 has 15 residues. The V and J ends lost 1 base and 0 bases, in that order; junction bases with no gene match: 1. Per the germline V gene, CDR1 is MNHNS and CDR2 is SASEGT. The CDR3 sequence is CASSEEDRSTDTQYF. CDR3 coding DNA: TGTGCCAGCAGTGAAGAGGACAGGAGCACAGATACGCAGTATTTT.

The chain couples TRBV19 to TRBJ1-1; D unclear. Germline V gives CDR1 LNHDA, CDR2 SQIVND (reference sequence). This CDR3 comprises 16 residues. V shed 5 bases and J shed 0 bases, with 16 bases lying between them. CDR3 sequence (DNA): TGTGCCAGTAGTCCTCCCGCGAATTTGATGAACACTGAAGCTTTCTTT. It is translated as CASSPPANLMNTEAFF.